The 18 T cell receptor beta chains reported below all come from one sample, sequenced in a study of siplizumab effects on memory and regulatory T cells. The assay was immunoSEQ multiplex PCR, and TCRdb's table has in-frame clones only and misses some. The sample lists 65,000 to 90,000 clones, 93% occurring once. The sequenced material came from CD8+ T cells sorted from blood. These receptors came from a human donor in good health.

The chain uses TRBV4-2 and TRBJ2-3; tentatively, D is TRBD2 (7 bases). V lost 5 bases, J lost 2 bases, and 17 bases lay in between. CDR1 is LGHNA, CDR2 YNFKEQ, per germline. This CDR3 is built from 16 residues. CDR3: CASSSRSGGTTDTQYF. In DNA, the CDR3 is TGTGCCAGCAGCTCAAGATCGGGGGGCACCACAGATACGCAGTATTTT.

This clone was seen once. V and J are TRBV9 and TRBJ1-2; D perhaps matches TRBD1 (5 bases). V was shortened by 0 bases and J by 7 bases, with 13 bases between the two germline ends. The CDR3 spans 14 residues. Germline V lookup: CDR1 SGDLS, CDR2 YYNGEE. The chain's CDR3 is CASSVARQGSGYTF. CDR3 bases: TGTGCCAGCAGCGTAGCTAGGCAGGGAAGTGGCTACACCTTC.

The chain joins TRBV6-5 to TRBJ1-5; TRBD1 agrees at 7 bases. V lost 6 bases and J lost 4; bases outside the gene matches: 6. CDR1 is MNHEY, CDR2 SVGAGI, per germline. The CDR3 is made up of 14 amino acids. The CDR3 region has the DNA TGTGCCAGCAGCGAACAGGGGCTGAATCAGCCCCAGCATTTT. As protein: CASSEQGLNQPQHF.

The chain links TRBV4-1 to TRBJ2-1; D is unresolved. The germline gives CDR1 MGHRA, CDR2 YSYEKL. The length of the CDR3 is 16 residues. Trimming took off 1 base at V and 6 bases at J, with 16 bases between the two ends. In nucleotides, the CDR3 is TGCGCCAGCAGCCAAGCCGGGTCGGCGTCTCCCAATGAGCAGTTCTTC. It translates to CASSQAGSASPNEQFF.

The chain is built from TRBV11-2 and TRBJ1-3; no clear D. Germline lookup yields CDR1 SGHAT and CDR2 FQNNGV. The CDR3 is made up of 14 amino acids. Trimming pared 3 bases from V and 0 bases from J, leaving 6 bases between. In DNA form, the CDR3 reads TGTGCCAGCAGCTTTTGGCCCTCTGGAAACACCATATATTTT. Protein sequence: CASSFWPSGNTIYF.

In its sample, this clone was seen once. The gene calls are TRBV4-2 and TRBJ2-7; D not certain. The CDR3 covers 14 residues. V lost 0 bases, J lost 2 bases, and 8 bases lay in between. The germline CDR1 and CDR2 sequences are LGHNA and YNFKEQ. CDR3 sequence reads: CASSQDPGTYEQYF. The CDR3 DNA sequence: TGTGCCAGCAGCCAAGATCCGGGTACCTACGAGCAGTACTTC.

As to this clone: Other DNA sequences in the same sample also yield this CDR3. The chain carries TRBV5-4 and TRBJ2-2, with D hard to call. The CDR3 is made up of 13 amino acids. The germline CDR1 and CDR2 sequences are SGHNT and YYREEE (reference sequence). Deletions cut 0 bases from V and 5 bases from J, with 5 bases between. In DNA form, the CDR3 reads TGTGCCAGCAGCTTGGGCGGAACCGGGGAGCTGTTTTTT. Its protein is CASSLGGTGELFF. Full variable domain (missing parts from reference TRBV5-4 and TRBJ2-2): ETGVTQSPTHLIKTRGQQVTLRCSSQSGHNTVSWYQQALGQGPQFIFQYYREEENGRGNFPPRFSGLQFPNYSSELNVNALELDDSALYLCASSLGGTGELFFGEGSRLTVL.

CDR3 DNA sequence: TGTGCCAGCAGCTTTACGGGCAATTCACCCCTCCACTTT. Protein sequence: CASSFTGNSPLHF. This sequence joins TRBV5-5 and TRBJ1-6; D is undetermined. With 2 bases removed from V and 7 bases from J, the gap between germline ends came to 7 bases. Germline loops: CDR1 SGHKS, CDR2 YYEKEE (reference sequence). This CDR3 has 13 amino acids.

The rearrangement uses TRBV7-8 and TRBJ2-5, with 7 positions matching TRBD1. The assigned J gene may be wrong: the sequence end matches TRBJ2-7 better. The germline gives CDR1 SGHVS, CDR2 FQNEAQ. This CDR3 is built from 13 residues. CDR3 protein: CASSLAGGNEQYF. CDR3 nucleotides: TGTGCCAGCAGCTTAGCAGGGGGCAACGAGCAGTACTTC.

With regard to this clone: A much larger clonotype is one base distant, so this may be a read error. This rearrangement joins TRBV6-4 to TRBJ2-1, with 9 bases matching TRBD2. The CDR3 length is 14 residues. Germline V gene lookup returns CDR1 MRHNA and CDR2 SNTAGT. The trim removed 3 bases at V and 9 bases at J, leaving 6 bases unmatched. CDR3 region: CASSEASGASEQFF. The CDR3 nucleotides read TGTGCCAGCAGTGAGGCTAGCGGGGCCTCTGAGCAGTTCTTC.

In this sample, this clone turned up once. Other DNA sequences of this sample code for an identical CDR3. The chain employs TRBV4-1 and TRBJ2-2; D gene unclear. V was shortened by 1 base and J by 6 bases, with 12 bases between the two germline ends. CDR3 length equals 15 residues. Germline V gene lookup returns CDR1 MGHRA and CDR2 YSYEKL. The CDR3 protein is CASSQGSGYAGELFF. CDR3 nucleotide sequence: TGCGCCAGCAGCCAAGGGTCGGGTTACGCCGGGGAGCTGTTTTTT.

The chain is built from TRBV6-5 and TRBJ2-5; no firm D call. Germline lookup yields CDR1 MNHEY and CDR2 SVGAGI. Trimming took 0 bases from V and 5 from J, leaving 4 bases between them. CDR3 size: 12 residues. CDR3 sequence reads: CASSYSGETQYF. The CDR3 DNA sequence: TGTGCCAGCAGTTACTCGGGGGAGACCCAGTACTTC.

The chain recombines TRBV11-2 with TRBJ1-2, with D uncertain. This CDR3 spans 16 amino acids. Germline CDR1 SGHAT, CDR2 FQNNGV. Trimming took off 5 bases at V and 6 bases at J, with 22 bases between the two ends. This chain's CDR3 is CASSHPNQVFWNGYTF. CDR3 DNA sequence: TGTGCCAGCAGCCATCCCAACCAGGTGTTTTGGAATGGCTACACCTTC.

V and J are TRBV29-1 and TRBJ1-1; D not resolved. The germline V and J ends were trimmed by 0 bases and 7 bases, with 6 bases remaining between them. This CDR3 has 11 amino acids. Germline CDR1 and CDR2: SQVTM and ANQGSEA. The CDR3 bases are TGCAGCGTTGAAGACAGCCTTGAAGCTTTCTTT. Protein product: CSVEDSLEAFF.

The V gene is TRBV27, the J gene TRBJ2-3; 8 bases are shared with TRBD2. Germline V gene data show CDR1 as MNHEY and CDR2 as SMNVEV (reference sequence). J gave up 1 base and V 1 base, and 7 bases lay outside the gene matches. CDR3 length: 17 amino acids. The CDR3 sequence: CASSLYISGGGTDTQYF. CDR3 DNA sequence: TGTGCCAGCAGTTTATACATCTCGGGGGGGGGCACAGATACGCAGTATTTT.

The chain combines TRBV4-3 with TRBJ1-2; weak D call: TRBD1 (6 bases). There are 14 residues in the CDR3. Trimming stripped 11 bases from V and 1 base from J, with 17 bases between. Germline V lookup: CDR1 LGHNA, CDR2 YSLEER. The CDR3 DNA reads TGCGCCTCTTCCTTGGGACAAATTAACTATGGCTACACCTTC. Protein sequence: CASSLGQINYGYTF.

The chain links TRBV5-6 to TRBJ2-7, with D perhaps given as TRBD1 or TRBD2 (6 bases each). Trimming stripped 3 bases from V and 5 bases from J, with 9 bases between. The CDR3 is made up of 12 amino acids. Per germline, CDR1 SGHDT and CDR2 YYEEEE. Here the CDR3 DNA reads TGTGCCAGCAGCTCAGGGGAGGACGAGCAGTACTTC. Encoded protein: CASSSGEDEQYF.

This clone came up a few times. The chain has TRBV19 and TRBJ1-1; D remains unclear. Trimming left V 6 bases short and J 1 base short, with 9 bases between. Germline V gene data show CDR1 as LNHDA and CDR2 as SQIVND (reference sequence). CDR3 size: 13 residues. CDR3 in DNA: TGTGCCAGTAGGTCAGGTTGGAACACTGAAGCTTTCTTT. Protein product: CASRSGWNTEAFF.